This T cell receptor beta chain was identified in a study of Ad26.COV2.S vaccination and SARS-CoV-2 variants. Study information: The donor belonged to the COV1001 Ad26.COV2.S trial arm. The authors gave Ad26.COV2.S intramuscularly, either once or twice 56 days apart. Study-level results: It was vaccine recipients, not placebo recipients, who had the higher spike-specific TCR breadth.

V lost 3 bases, J lost 0 bases, and 9 bases lay in between. Germline V CDR1 and CDR2: MNHEY, SVGEGT. The CDR3 has 14 amino acids. Treatment denoted: around 19 received Ad26.COV2.S at low or high dose, single or two shots; about 5 received placebo; per-sample allocation not given. After the first vaccine or placebo injection, samples were drawn on day 63. Cohort 1b enrolled adults aged 18-55 years in Boston. Measured with immunoSEQ multiplex PCR; TCRdb has only the in-frame clones, and not every one. The sample carries 350,000 to 450,000 clones, 70% to 90% recorded once. Regarding this clone: Antigen specificity is unknown.

This clonotype originated in a person aged 18 to 65 who received the Ad26.COV2.S COVID-19 vaccine or a placebo. Specimen: peripheral blood, collected in a trial of Ad26.COV2.S vaccine versus placebo. The rearrangement joins TRBV6-2 or TRBV6-3 to TRBJ2-7; TRBD1 is a possible D gene (5 bases). CDR3 amino acids: CASSYQGSSYEQYF. The CDR3 coding sequence is TGTGCCAGCAGTTATCAGGGATCCTCCTACGAGCAGTACTTC.